This TCR beta chain was observed in a study of cytomegalovirus exposure and HLA in healthy donors. Study at large: Previous work identified roughly 120 million unique TCR beta sequences from about 179 million T cells. General study results and limits: Listed as cytomegalovirus-associated were more than 150 TCR beta chains. Donors belonging to an Asian-associated ancestry cluster reportedly showed fewer N-insertions in productive TCRs than the approximately 690-donor mean, according to what a later analysis found.

Donors had nominal health at sampling but likely had unrecorded immune exposures. A note on this clone: Its specificity is unknown.

Both 60 Vbeta primers and 13 Jbeta primers went into the PCR. Using immunoSEQ multiplex PCR, the repertoire was profiled, and TCRdb retains in-frame clones only, with some absent. Among some 110,000 clones listed, approximately 74% were seen once. Trimming pared 3 bases from V and 2 bases from J, leaving 9 bases between. From germline, CDR1 is SQVTM and CDR2 ANQGSEA. This CDR3 is built from 13 residues. The origin of this receptor is a woman aged 50 to 60 in good health and CMV-seropositive. The sample taken for sequencing was PBMCs. This chain links TRBV29-1 with TRBJ2-3; no reliable D call. The CDR3 spells CSVDSTNTDTQYF. The CDR3 DNA is TGCAGCGTTGATAGTACTAACACAGATACGCAGTATTTT.